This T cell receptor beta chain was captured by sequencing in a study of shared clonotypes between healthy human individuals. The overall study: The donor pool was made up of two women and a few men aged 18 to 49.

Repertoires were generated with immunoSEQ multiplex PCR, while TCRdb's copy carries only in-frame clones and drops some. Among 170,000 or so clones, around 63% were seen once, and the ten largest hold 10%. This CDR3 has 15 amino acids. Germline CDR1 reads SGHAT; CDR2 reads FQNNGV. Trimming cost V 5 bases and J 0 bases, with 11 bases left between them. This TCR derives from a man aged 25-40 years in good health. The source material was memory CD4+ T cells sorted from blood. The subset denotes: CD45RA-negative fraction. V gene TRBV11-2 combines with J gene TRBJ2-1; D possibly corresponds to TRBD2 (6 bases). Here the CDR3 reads CASSIGTSSYNEQFF. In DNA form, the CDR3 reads TGTGCCAGCAGCATTGGGACTTCCTCCTACAATGAGCAGTTCTTC. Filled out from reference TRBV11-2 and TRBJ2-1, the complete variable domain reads EAGVAQSPRYKIIEKRQSVAFWCNPISGHATLYWYQQILGQGPKLLIQFQNNGVVDDSQLPKDRFSAERLKGVDSTLKIQPAKLEDSAVYLCASSIGTSSYNEQFFGPGTRLTVL.